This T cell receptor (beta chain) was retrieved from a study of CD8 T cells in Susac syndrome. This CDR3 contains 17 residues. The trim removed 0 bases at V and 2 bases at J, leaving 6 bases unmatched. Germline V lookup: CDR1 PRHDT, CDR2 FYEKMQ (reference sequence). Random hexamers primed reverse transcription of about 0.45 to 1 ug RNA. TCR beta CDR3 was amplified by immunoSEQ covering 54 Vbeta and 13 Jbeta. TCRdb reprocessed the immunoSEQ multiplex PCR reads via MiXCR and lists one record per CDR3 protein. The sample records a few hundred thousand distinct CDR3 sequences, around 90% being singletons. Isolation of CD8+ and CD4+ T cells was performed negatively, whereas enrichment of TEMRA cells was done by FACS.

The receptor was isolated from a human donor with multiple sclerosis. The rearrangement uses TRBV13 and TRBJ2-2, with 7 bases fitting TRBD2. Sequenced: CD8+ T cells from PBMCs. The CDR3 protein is CASSLGEPSGNTGELFF. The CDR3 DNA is TGTGCCAGCAGCTTAGGCGAGCCTAGCGGTAACACCGGGGAGCTGTTTTTT.